The clone carrying this T cell receptor beta chain was observed a few times. The antigen is unknown. The sequenced template was cDNA made from the entire isolated RNA. Generated by immunoSEQ multiplex PCR, the TCRdb table keeps only in-frame clones and is missing some. The sample contains around 240,000 clones, 9% to 10% of which appear only once. The CDR3 is made up of 17 amino acids. Germline V lookup: CDR1 SGDLS, CDR2 YYNGEE. V was cut by 2 bases and J by 0 bases, with 16 bases left in between. The sample originates from a study of beta chain features in type 1 diabetes. Study results and limitations: PCR might preferentially amplify shorter templates, equally in patients and controls. Insertion counts at VDJ junctions were lower in type 1 diabetes patients, who also showed more deletions there.

Donors underwent one heparinised blood draw, 90 to 150 mL on average. The sequencing sample was made of naive CD4+ T cells from blood. This rearrangement joins TRBV9 to TRBJ2-3; D is uncertain. The TCR comes from a woman aged 18-29 years in good health. This CDR3 is CASSVSPAGRSTDTQYF. CDR3 DNA: TGTGCCAGCAGCGTCTCCCCGGCAGGCCGGAGCACAGATACGCAGTATTTT.